The 2 T cell receptor beta chains below were found in one sample sequenced in a study of T cell repertoires in ileal Crohn's disease. Produced via immunoSEQ multiplex PCR; TCRdb's table is partial and in-frame only. The sample records 9,500 to 11,000 clones, 70% to 80% being singletons. Indicated time point: neoterminal ileum biopsy at postoperative endoscopy, about 6 months after surgery. Sequenced input: ileal tissue. The receptors here all came from an adult with Crohn's disease.

The chain couples TRBV2 to TRBJ1-3, with D possibly matching TRBD1 (5 bases). Trimming took 2 bases from V and 10 from J, leaving 21 bases between them. Germline loops: CDR1 SNHLY, CDR2 FYNNEI. This CDR3 has 16 amino acids. The CDR3 region is CASSENRAQGGGTIYF. The DNA of the CDR3 is TGTGCCAGCAGTGAAAATAGGGCTCAGGGCGGAGGGACCATATATTTT.

This chain joins TRBV18 and TRBJ2-3, with a tentative D call TRBD1 (6 bases). The CDR3 extends over 15 amino acids. Germline CDR1 is KGHSH and CDR2 is LQKENI. Trimming cost V 6 bases and J 2 bases, with 15 bases left between them. The CDR3 here is CASSSLQGSTDTQYF. The CDR3 DNA follows: TGTGCCAGCTCGTCTTTACAGGGTTCCACAGATACGCAGTATTTT.